One sample yielded the 15 T cell receptor beta chains listed below, sequenced in a study of blood T cell repertoires in COVID-19. Clones were read by immunoSEQ multiplex PCR, and TCRdb kept only the in-frame ones, dropping some. The table shows around 150,000 clones, with over 70% occurring only once. Sequencing was performed on peripheral blood. The receptors were gathered from a man aged 50 to 59 with active or convalescent COVID-19.

The chain carries TRBV19 and TRBJ2-4; TRBD2 is a possible D gene (5 bases). V was pared by 6 bases and J by 5 bases, with 17 bases between. This CDR3 is built from 15 residues. The germline V gene has CDR1 LNHDA and CDR2 SQIVND (reference sequence). The CDR3 coding sequence is TGTGCCAGTAGGCGGGTCCGACAAGGGCAAAACATTCAGTACTTC. The encoded protein is CASRRVRQGQNIQYF.

The V and J genes are TRBV5-6 and TRBJ1-6, with D hard to call. The V gene's germline CDR1 is SGHDT and CDR2 YYEEEE. The CDR3 totals 14 residues. V lost 1 base, J lost 8 bases, and 10 bases lay in between. CDR3 coding DNA: TGTGCCAGCAGCTTGAAGCGGAACGATTCACCCCTCCACTTT. Amino acid sequence: CASSLKRNDSPLHF.

The chain recombines TRBV30 with TRBJ1-2, with D possibly matching TRBD1 (6 bases). Trimming left V 1 base short and J 5 bases short, with 23 bases between. This CDR3 is 17 amino acids long. Germline CDR1 is GTSNPN and CDR2 is SVGIG (reference sequence). The CDR3 DNA is TGTGCCTGGAGTGCCCTCGTCGAGGACAGAGAGACATATGGCTACACCTTC. Translation gives CAWSALVEDRETYGYTF.

In its sample, this clone was seen a few times. V is TRBV27 and J is TRBJ2-1; D possibly corresponds to TRBD2 (5 bases). CDR1 and CDR2 (germline): MNHEY, SMNVEV (reference sequence). V was shortened by 4 bases and J by 0 bases, with 10 bases between the two germline ends. The CDR3 extends over 15 amino acids. The CDR3 reads CASSSQRSSYNEQFF. The CDR3 DNA is TGTGCCAGCAGTTCCCAGCGGAGCTCCTACAATGAGCAGTTCTTC.

The genes are TRBV10-1 and TRBJ1-5; perhaps TRBD1 as D (5 bases). The CDR3 contains 12 residues. The V and J ends lost 3 bases and 10 bases respectively, with 10 bases between them. Looked up from germline, CDR1 is WNHNN and CDR2 is SYGVQD (reference sequence). Here the CDR3 DNA reads TGCGCCAGCAGTGACGGGACTCAACCCCAGCATTTT. Its protein product is CASSDGTQPQHF.

J is TRBJ1-1 and V is TRBV7-2; 8 nucleotides line up with TRBD1. The CDR3 totals 16 residues. The germline V gene has CDR1 SGHTA and CDR2 FQGNSA. The V and J ends lost 1 base and 1 base, in that order; junction bases with no gene match: 5. For the CDR3, the DNA is TGTGCCAGCAGCTTAGTATCCGGGACAGGGAACACTGAAGCTTTCTTT. Translated, it gives CASSLVSGTGNTEAFF. Using reference TRBV7-2 and TRBJ1-1 for the parts outside the CDR3, the full variable domain is GAGVSQSPSNKVTEKGKDVELRCDPISGHTALYWYRQSLGQGLEFLIYFQGNSAPDKSGLPSDRFSAERTGGSVSTLTIQRTQQEDSAVYLCASSLVSGTGNTEAFFGQGTRLTVV.

The J gene is TRBJ2-1, the V gene TRBV4-1, with 9 bases that match TRBD1. V gave up 3 bases and J gave up 11 bases; unmatched junction bases: 2. The CDR3 is 12 amino acids. The V gene's germline CDR1 is MGHRA and CDR2 YSYEKL. CDR3 protein: CASSQGTGKQFF. The DNA of the CDR3 is TGCGCCAGCAGCCAGGGGACAGGGAAGCAGTTCTTC.

CDR3 bases: TGCAGCGTGGCAGAAGGGAGCATGAACTATGGCTACACCTTC. Translated: CSVAEGSMNYGYTF. The gene calls are TRBV29-1 and TRBJ1-2; D is unresolved. The germline V gene encodes CDR1 SQVTM and CDR2 ANQGSEA. The germline V and J ends were trimmed by 6 bases and 2 bases, with 16 bases remaining between them. The CDR3 is 14 amino acids.

The chain is built from TRBV7-3 and TRBJ2-3; the D gene is possibly TRBD1 (5 bases). CDR1 is SGHTA and CDR2 is FQGTGA in the germline V gene. This CDR3 comprises 16 residues. The V gene lost 4 bases and the J gene lost 1 base, with 15 bases spanning the gap. The CDR3 nucleotides read TGTGCCAGCAGCTCCTTGGAAGGGGCCGGCACAGATACGCAGTATTTT. It yields the protein CASSSLEGAGTDTQYF.

The chain is built from TRBV7-2 and TRBJ1-1; the D is unclear. CDR3 length: 15 amino acids. V lost 7 bases and J 1 base, leaving 16 bases between the germline ends. The germline CDR1 and CDR2 sequences are SGHTA and FQGNSA. CDR3 protein: CASNLRLDGNTEAFF. CDR3 coding DNA: TGTGCCAGCAACCTCAGACTTGACGGGAACACTGAAGCTTTCTTT.

This chain joins TRBV18 and TRBJ1-3; 9 nucleotides align to TRBD1. The V segment lost 5 bases and the J segment 2 bases; nucleotides outside the gene matches: 7. CDR3 length equals 16 residues. Germline CDR1 and CDR2: KGHSH and LQKENI. In DNA, the CDR3 is TGTGCCAGCTCATCCCTTGGACAGGGGACTGGAAACACCATATATTTT. This codes for CASSSLGQGTGNTIYF.

The CDR3 DNA reads as TGTGCCAGCAGTTTCCAGGGGCGCGTGAACACTGAAGCTTTCTTT. Its translation is CASSFQGRVNTEAFF. V usage is TRBV28 and J usage is TRBJ1-1; D might be TRBD1 (6 bases). From germline, CDR1 is MDHEN and CDR2 SYDVKM. The ends were cut back, 3 bases at V and 0 bases at J, with 11 bases in the middle. There are 15 residues in the CDR3.

The V gene is TRBV7-3, the J gene TRBJ2-5; 7 bases line up with TRBD2. V lost 4 bases, J lost 1 base, and 9 bases stayed unmatched. The length of the CDR3 is 16 residues. Germline V gene data show CDR1 as SGHTA and CDR2 as FQGTGA. The CDR3 protein is CASSSGLGTGQETQYF. In DNA, the CDR3 is TGTGCCAGCAGCTCAGGACTAGGGACGGGCCAAGAGACCCAGTACTTC.

The J gene is TRBJ2-1, the V gene TRBV7-3, with D tentatively TRBD1 (5 bases). CDR1 SGHTA and CDR2 FQGTGA come from the germline V gene. The length of the CDR3 is 14 residues. V was shortened by 5 bases and J by 5 bases, with 13 bases between the two germline ends. CDR3 coding DNA: TGTGCCAGCAGCCCCCAAGGGGCCGACAATGAGCAGTTCTTC. This sequence encodes CASSPQGADNEQFF. The complete variable domain, with remaining parts taken from reference TRBV7-3 and TRBJ2-1, reads GAGVSQTPSNKVTEKGKYVELRCDPISGHTALYWYRQSLGQGPEFLIYFQGTGAADDSGLPNDRFFAVRPEGSVSTLKIQRTERGDSAVYLCASSPQGADNEQFFGPGTRLTVL.

There are many counts of this clone. The CDR3 sequence: CASSTLTYDPRGSYEQYF. The CDR3 coding sequence is TGTGCCAGCAGCACTTTGACATATGATCCAAGGGGCTCCTACGAGCAGTACTTC. The V and J genes are TRBV27 and TRBJ2-7; maybe TRBD1 (5 bases). The CDR3 contains 18 residues. The germline V gene has CDR1 MNHEY and CDR2 SMNVEV (reference sequence). Trimming stripped 6 bases from V and 0 bases from J, with 24 bases between.